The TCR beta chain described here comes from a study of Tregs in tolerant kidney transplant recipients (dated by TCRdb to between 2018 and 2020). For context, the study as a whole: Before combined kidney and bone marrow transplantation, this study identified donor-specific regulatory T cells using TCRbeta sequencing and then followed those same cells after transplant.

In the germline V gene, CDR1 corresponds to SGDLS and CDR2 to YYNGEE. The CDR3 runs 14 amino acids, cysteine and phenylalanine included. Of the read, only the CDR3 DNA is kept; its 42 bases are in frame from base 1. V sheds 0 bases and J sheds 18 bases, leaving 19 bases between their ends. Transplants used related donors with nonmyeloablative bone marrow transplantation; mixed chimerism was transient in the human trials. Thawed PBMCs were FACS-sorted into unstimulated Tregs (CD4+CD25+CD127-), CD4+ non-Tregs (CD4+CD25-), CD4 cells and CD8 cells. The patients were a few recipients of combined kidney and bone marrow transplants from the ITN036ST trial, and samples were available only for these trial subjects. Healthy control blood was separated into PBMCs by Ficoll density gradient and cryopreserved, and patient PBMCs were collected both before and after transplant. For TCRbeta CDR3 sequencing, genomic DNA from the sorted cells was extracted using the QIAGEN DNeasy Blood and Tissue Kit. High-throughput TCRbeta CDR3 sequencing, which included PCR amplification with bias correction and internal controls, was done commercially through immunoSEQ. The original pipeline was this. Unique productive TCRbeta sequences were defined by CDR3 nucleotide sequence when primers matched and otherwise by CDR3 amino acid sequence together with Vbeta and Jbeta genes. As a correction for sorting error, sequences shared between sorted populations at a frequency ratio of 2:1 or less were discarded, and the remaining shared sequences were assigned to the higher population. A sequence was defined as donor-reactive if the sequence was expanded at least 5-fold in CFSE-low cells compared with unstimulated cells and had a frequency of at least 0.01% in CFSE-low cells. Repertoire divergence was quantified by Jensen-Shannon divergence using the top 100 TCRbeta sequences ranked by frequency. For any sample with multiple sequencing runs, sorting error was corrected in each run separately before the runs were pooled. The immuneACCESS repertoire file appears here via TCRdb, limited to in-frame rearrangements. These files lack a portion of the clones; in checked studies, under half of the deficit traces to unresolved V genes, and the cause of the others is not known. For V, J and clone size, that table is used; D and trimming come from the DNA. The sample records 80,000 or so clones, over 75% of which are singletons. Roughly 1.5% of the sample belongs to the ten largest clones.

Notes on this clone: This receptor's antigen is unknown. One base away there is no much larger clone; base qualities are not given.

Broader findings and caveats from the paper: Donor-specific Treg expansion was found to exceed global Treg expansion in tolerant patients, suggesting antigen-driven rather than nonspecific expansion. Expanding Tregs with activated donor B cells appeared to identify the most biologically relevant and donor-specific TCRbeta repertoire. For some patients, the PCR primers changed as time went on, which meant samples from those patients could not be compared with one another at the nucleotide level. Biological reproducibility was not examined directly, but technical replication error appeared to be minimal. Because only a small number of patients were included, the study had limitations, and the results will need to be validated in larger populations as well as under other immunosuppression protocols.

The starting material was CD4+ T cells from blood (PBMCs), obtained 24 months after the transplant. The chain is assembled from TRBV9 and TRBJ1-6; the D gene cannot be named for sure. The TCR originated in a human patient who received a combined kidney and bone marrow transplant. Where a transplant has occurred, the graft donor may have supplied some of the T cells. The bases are TGTGCCAGCAGCGTAGAAGGGAGAGGGTCCCCTCCCCACTTT. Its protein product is CASSVEGRGSPPHF.